The 5 T cell receptor beta chains given below trace back to one sample, sequenced in a study of monozygotic twins with inflammatory bowel disease. TCRdb re-called the 5' RACE reads, yielding one record per CDR3 amino acid sequence without DNA. The listing contains some 400,000 distinct CDR3 sequences. Sequencing used blood. These receptors all come from a human donor with ulcerative colitis or Crohn's disease, or a healthy co-twin of an affected twin (not recorded which).

CDR3 region: CSARDRLAGLGDTQYF. The chain has TRBV20-1 and TRBJ2-3; TCRdb's D gene call, TRBD2, goes unchecked for lack of DNA. Germline lookup yields CDR1 DFQATT and CDR2 SNEGSKA (reference sequence). This CDR3 spans 16 amino acids.

The chain joins TRBV18 to TRBJ2-7; without DNA, the TCRdb call of TRBD1 cannot be checked. The germline gives CDR1 KGHSH, CDR2 LQKENI. This CDR3 has 16 residues. CDR3 sequence reads: CASSPQRGVNGYEQYF.

V is TRBV6-1 and J is TRBJ2-7. This CDR3 contains 14 residues. Per germline, CDR1 MNHNS and CDR2 SASEGT. CDR3 loop: CASSLSYSSYEQYF.

The rearrangement uses TRBV12-3 or TRBV12-4 and TRBJ2-6; TCRdb calls TRBD1, which cannot be checked without DNA. The CDR3 is made up of 16 amino acids. The CDR3 spells CASRGTGISGANVLTF.

The chain recombines TRBV11-2 with TRBJ2-2. Germline V CDR1 and CDR2: SGHAT, FQNNGV. The CDR3 is 14 amino acids. CDR3 amino acids: CASSLGHDTGELFF.